This TCR beta chain was identified in a study of T cell responses to AZD1222 COVID-19 vaccine (dated by TCRdb to the early 2020s). For the study in its entirety: A total of 230 or so trial participants underwent TCR sequencing, of whom nearly 210 received two doses of AZD1222 and some 26 received two doses of the MenACWY control vaccine. Trial participants were enrolled by age into 18-55, 56-69 and 70-plus year subgroups, with roughly 160, 29 and 62 TCR-sequenced participants respectively.

As encoded in the germline V gene, CDR1 is KGHSH while CDR2 is LQKENI. Trimming takes 3 bases off V and 4 bases off J; junction bases not matched to a gene: 5. Taken from cysteine to phenylalanine, the CDR3 has 14 residues. CDR3 DNA is the only sequence kept; it has 42 bases, read in frame from the first base. With regard to this clone: Its antigen specificity is not known. No base qualities exist here, and no much larger clone lies one base off it.

Broad study findings and their caveats: In the small 56-69-year group, the increase in depth fell short of significance, most likely because of low power. Participants were mostly white British and included more females than males, and it was suggested by the authors that clonal diversity may have been underestimated. A significant rise in spike-specific TCR breadth and depth was observed after two AZD1222 doses relative to day 0 and relative to MenACWY recipients. Conclusions about previously exposed vaccinees were limited because only six AZD1222 recipients were SARS-CoV-2 seropositive at baseline. CD4 TCRs associated with the vaccine covered the entire spike protein, and the dominant responses were in regions 160-218 and 743-854. Epitopes outside the regions mutated in the B.1.351 and B.1.1.7 variants were reportedly recognized by nearly half of the unique spike-specific TCRs. Because no day 14 peak-response samples were available, repertoires were characterized only after the peak T cell response.

Per the publication, the time point label means: about 28 days (+/-7) after the second vaccine dose. Because spike-specific TCR depth and breadth did not differ between the two schedules, AZD1222 recipients who got a second dose at roughly 4 weeks were pooled with those who got a second dose at roughly 12 weeks. Vaccinee samples were obtained from the UK trials COV001 and COV002, which included a single-blind randomized controlled phase 2/3 trial of AZD1222 (ChAdOx1 nCoV-19) in healthy adults. For TCRbeta chain sequencing, PBMC samples were collected from trial participants at day 0 and at day 28 after the second dose. The CDR3 regions of human TCRbeta chains were analyzed by immunosequencing. In the paper's pipeline: Repertoire TCRs were matched against a reference library of SARS-CoV-2-specific TCRs generated with the MIRA antigen-specificity platform. Breadth was defined as the fraction of unique TCRs that were SARS-CoV-2-associated, and depth was defined as the fraction of total T cells that were SARS-CoV-2-associated. Using the MIRA data, each spike-specific TCR was assigned both to the spike region to which the TCR was reactive and to a CD4 or CD8 class. Log10-transformed breadth and depth values were compared by one-way ANOVA with Sidak's multiple comparisons tests. TCRdb took this table from immuneACCESS and kept in-frame rearrangements with V and J called. Such tables lack part of the clones; where checked against another copy, unresolved V genes explain under half of the gap, and the rest is unexplained. That table furnishes V, J and clone size, whereas the DNA furnished D and trimming. Counted in this sample were some 81,000 clones; about 90% of them appeared once. The ten largest clonotypes hold roughly 10% of the sample.

The rearrangement joined TRBV18 to TRBJ1-2, with 7 central nucleotides matching TRBD1. The TCR was taken from an adult who received the AZD1222 COVID-19 vaccine. Sequenced material: peripheral blood, taken 28 days after the second AZD1222 dose. The nucleotide sequence reads TGTGCCAGCTCACCGTCCCGGGACAGCTATGGCTACACCTTC. Translated, it gives CASSPSRDSYGYTF.